The 29 T cell receptor beta chains listed next were all sequenced from one sample in a study of graft-versus-host responses after intestinal transplantation. Their recognized antigens are unknown. Measured with immunoSEQ multiplex PCR; TCRdb has only the in-frame clones, and not every one. The table lists 50,000 to 80,000 clones, 90% to 95% of them singletons. The source was unstimulated CD8+ T cells sorted from spleen or lymph node cells, collected before transplant. The receptors come from a human donor who was the organ donor for an intestinal transplant.

This chain connects TRBV25-1 to TRBJ1-2; the D gene is possibly TRBD1 (5 bases). Per the germline V gene, CDR1 is MGHDK and CDR2 is SYGVNS. This CDR3 has 11 amino acids. CDR3 DNA: TGTGCTATCCAGGGAATCCATGGCTACACCTTC. Translation: CAIQGIHGYTF.

The V gene is TRBV4-3, the J gene TRBJ2-3, with 12 bases identical to TRBD2. CDR3 length: 22 residues. The junction had 16 bases not matched to a gene; V was cut back by 0 bases and J by 0 bases. Germline-derived CDR1 and CDR2 are LGHNA and YSLEER. The CDR3 region is CASSQDASGLAGHYSSTDTQYF. CDR3 in DNA: TGCGCCAGCAGCCAAGATGCGTCGGGACTAGCGGGCCATTACTCTAGCACAGATACGCAGTATTTT.

The chain joins TRBV9 to TRBJ2-1, with TRBD2 matching over 9 bases. The CDR3 covers 14 residues. The V gene's germline CDR1 is SGDLS and CDR2 YYNGEE. The V segment lost 4 bases and the J segment 8 bases; nucleotides outside the gene matches: 7. CDR3: CASSIFSGSDEQFF. In nucleotides, the CDR3 is TGTGCCAGCAGCATCTTTAGCGGGAGCGATGAGCAGTTCTTC.

The genes are TRBV7-9 and TRBJ2-7, with D maybe TRBD2 (6 bases). The CDR3 consists of 15 residues. Trimming shortened V by 5 bases and J by 2 bases, and 16 bases separated the two germline ends. CDR1 and CDR2 (germline): SEHNR, FQNEAQ (reference sequence). The CDR3 spells CASSRTGTDPYEQYF. CDR3 DNA: TGTGCCAGCAGCCGAACCGGGACTGACCCCTACGAGCAGTACTTC.

As concerns this clone: The junction departs from the called germline gene at one end, perhaps through a read error. This chain connects TRBV5-1 to TRBJ2-7; TRBD1 is a possible D gene (6 bases). The CDR3 spans 13 residues. Germline V gene sequence: CDR1 SGHRS, CDR2 YFSETQ. Written as DNA, the CDR3 is TGCGCCAGCAGGTTGGACAGCTCCTACGAGCAGTACTTC. It encodes CASRLDSSYEQYF.

This chain links TRBV2 with TRBJ2-4; tentatively, D is TRBD1 (6 bases). The length of the CDR3 is 18 residues. The germline gives CDR1 SNHLY, CDR2 FYNNEI. The germline V and J ends were trimmed by 4 bases and 7 bases, with 26 bases remaining between them. The CDR3 sequence is CASSGNPGDSGGWNIQYF. The CDR3 DNA follows: TGTGCCAGCAGTGGTAACCCAGGGGATAGTGGAGGTTGGAACATTCAGTACTTC.

J is TRBJ2-2 and V is TRBV5-5; D may be TRBD2 (6 bases). Germline V gene sequence: CDR1 SGHKS, CDR2 YYEKEE (reference sequence). The CDR3 covers 15 residues. V was shortened by 2 bases and J by 4 bases, with 12 bases between the two germline ends. CDR3 protein: CASSFGGLATGELFF. CDR3 DNA: TGTGCCAGCAGCTTCGGGGGTTTGGCCACCGGGGAGCTGTTTTTT.

Only one count was recorded for this clone. The V call is TRBV21-1, the J call TRBJ2-7; TRBD1 was called by the table and not checked on the DNA. TRBV21-1 is a pseudogene locus. This CDR3 comprises 15 residues. CDR3 amino acids: CASSKAGQGMREQYF. DNA of the CDR3: TGTGCCAGCAGCAAAGCGGGACAGGGAATGCGCGAGCAGTACTTC.

The chain combines TRBV6-5 with TRBJ2-1; tentatively, D is TRBD1 (6 bases). This CDR3 comprises 13 residues. Per the germline V gene, CDR1 is MNHEY and CDR2 is SVGAGI. Trimming left V 6 bases short and J 8 bases short, with 14 bases between. CDR3 loop: CASSFHRVDEQFF. The CDR3 DNA follows: TGTGCCAGCAGCTTCCACAGGGTCGATGAGCAGTTCTTC.

The V call is TRBV28, the J call TRBJ2-3; the D gene is possibly TRBD2 (5 bases). This CDR3 has 11 residues. Germline CDR1 and CDR2: MDHEN and SYDVKM. Trimming removed 6 bases at V and 6 bases at J, with 7 bases between. CDR3: CASSPGDTQYF. The DNA of the CDR3 is TGTGCCAGCAGCCCGGGGGATACGCAGTATTTT. The whole variable domain, filled in from reference TRBV28 and TRBJ2-3, reads DVKVTQSSRYLVKRTGEKVFLECVQDMDHENMFWYRQDPGLGLRLIYFSYDVKMKEKGDIPEGYSVSREKKERFSLILESASTNQTSMYLCASSPGDTQYFGPGTRLTVL.

This chain links TRBV11-2 with TRBJ2-1, with TRBD2 matching over 10 bases. The V gene's germline CDR1 is SGHAT and CDR2 FQNNGV. The CDR3 totals 15 residues. V was clipped by 5 bases and J by 8 bases; unmatched bases: 9. The CDR3 is CASSPGLAVSDEQFF. DNA of the CDR3: TGTGCCAGCAGCCCAGGACTAGCGGTCTCGGATGAGCAGTTCTTC.

This sequence joins TRBV7-9 and TRBJ1-3; the D is unclear. Germline-derived CDR1 and CDR2 are SEHNR and FQNEAQ (reference sequence). Trimming cost V 5 bases and J 4 bases, with 12 bases left between them. CDR3 length: 14 residues. CDR3 in amino acids: CASSQILPGNTIYF. In nucleotides, the CDR3 is TGTGCCAGCAGCCAGATTCTGCCAGGAAACACCATATATTTT.

This rearrangement joins TRBV4-3 to TRBJ2-7, with D tentatively TRBD2 (6 bases). Per germline, CDR1 LGHNA and CDR2 YSLEER. CDR3 length equals 15 residues. V lost 0 bases and J lost 4, with 13 bases in between. CDR3 amino acids: CASSQDRDGGYEQYF. CDR3 DNA: TGCGCCAGCAGCCAAGATCGCGACGGGGGATACGAGCAGTACTTC.

V usage is TRBV9 and J usage is TRBJ2-5, with a possible D match to TRBD2 (6 bases). Germline V lookup: CDR1 SGDLS, CDR2 YYNGEE. This CDR3 is 18 amino acids long. V lost 6 bases and J lost 0, with 24 bases in between. CDR3 amino acids: CASKVEGSGTLNQETQYF. The CDR3, as DNA: TGTGCCAGCAAGGTGGAGGGCTCCGGGACTCTTAACCAAGAGACCCAGTACTTC. Looking up the rest from reference TRBV9 and TRBJ2-5 gives the full variable domain: DSGVTQTPKHLITATGQRVTLRCSPRSGDLSVYWYQQSLDQGLQFLIQYYNGEERAKGNILERFSAQQFPDLHSELNLSSLELGDSALYFCASKVEGSGTLNQETQYFGPGTRLLVL.

Concerning this clone itself: Germline and junction disagree at one end, which may indicate a read error. The chain joins TRBV7-7 to TRBJ2-1; tentatively, D is TRBD2 (6 bases). CDR3 length: 15 amino acids. Per the germline V gene, CDR1 is SSHAT and CDR2 is FNYEAQ (reference sequence). The CDR3 nucleotides read TGTGCTAGCAGCAAATCTAGAACGGGGGTCTATGAGCAGTTCTTC. Translation gives CASSKSRTGVYEQFF.

The rearrangement joins TRBV19 to TRBJ2-7, with 7 bases matching TRBD2. Trimming removed 5 bases from V and 3 bases from J; junction bases left unmatched: 10. The germline CDR1 and CDR2 sequences are LNHDA and SQIVND (reference sequence). The CDR3 has 15 amino acids. CDR3 loop: CASSFSGERGYEQYF. CDR3 DNA sequence: TGTGCCAGTAGTTTTTCGGGGGAGCGGGGCTACGAGCAGTACTTC.

This chain joins TRBV6-5 and TRBJ1-4, with a weak D call TRBD1 (6 bases). Germline CDR1 and CDR2: MNHEY and SVGAGI. V lost 2 bases, J lost 8 bases, and 18 bases lay in between. This CDR3 has 16 amino acids. CDR3 sequence reads: CASSYTTGNLEEKLFF. CDR3 DNA: TGTGCCAGCAGTTACACTACAGGGAACCTAGAGGAAAAACTGTTTTTT.

The rearrangement uses TRBV28 and TRBJ2-7; D is possibly TRBD1 (6 bases). Germline V gene lookup returns CDR1 MDHEN and CDR2 SYDVKM. Trimming left V 6 bases short and J 0 bases short, with 9 bases between. The CDR3 extends over 13 amino acids. The CDR3 DNA reads TGTGCCAGCAGGGGGACACCCTCCTACGAGCAGTACTTC. Protein sequence: CASRGTPSYEQYF.

V gene TRBV29-1 combines with J gene TRBJ2-1; TRBD2 matches at 12 bases. This CDR3 has 18 residues. V lost 0 bases, J lost 8 bases, and 14 bases stayed unmatched. CDR1 is SQVTM and CDR2 is ANQGSEA in the germline V gene. The CDR3 sequence: CSVEDPRLAGVRSYEQFF. The CDR3 coding sequence is TGCAGCGTTGAAGACCCACGACTAGCGGGAGTGAGGTCATATGAGCAGTTCTTC.

The gene calls are TRBV10-3 and TRBJ2-3; TRBD2 aligns across 8 bases. V shed 3 bases, J shed 4 bases, and the junction held 6 bases outside the gene matches. Germline loops: CDR1 ENHRY, CDR2 SYGVKD. The CDR3 has 15 residues. CDR3 region: CAISERTGGPDTQYF. As DNA, the CDR3 is TGTGCCATCAGTGAAAGAACGGGAGGGCCAGATACGCAGTATTTT.

J is TRBJ1-5 and V is TRBV5-1; 7 bases are shared with TRBD1. This CDR3 spans 13 amino acids. Per the germline V gene, CDR1 is SGHRS and CDR2 is YFSETQ. J lost 5 bases, V lost 4 bases, and 3 bases had no gene match. The CDR3 DNA is TGCGCCAGCAGCCTGCAGGGGGATCAGCCCCAGCATTTT. Translated, it gives CASSLQGDQPQHF. Together with reference TRBV5-1 and TRBJ1-5, the CDR3 gives the full variable domain: KAGVTQTPRYLIKTRGQQVTLSCSPISGHRSVSWYQQTPGQGLQFLFEYFSETQRNKGNFPGRFSGRQFSNSRSEMNVSTLELGDSALYLCASSLQGDQPQHFGDGTRLSIL.

This clone occurred once. CDR3 in amino acids: CACLSGSTPYEQYF. In DNA form, the CDR3 reads TGTGCCTGCCTCAGCGGGAGTACCCCCTACGAGCAGTACTTC. The J gene is TRBJ2-7, the V gene TRBV30, with 8 nucleotides matching TRBD2. V shed 6 bases, J shed 2 bases, and the junction held 9 bases outside the gene matches. The CDR3 contains 14 residues. Germline assignment: CDR1 GTSNPN and CDR2 SVGIG (reference sequence).

The chain employs TRBV7-2 and TRBJ2-1, with D perhaps TRBD2 (6 bases). With 3 bases removed from V and 6 bases from J, the gap between germline ends came to 6 bases. CDR3 length: 12 residues. Germline values: CDR1 SGHTA, CDR2 FQGNSA. The CDR3 sequence: CASSFSGNEQFF. The CDR3 bases are TGTGCCAGCAGCTTTAGCGGCAATGAGCAGTTCTTC.

The V gene is TRBV19, the J gene TRBJ2-2; TRBD2 matches at 9 bases. Germline-derived CDR1 and CDR2 are LNHDA and SQIVND (reference sequence). CDR3 length: 15 residues. Trimming at V came to 7 bases and at J to 6 bases, leaving 9 bases not matched to a gene. CDR3 sequence: CASTISASGAGELFF. CDR3 sequence (DNA): TGTGCCAGTACCATCTCCGCTAGCGGGGCCGGGGAGCTGTTTTTT.

The chain employs TRBV11-2 and TRBJ2-1, with TRBD2 matching 9 bases. The CDR3 loop spans 16 amino acids. Germline V gene data show CDR1 as SGHAT and CDR2 as FQNNGV. The V and J ends lost 4 bases and 3 bases, in that order; junction bases with no gene match: 7. CDR3 loop: CASSSITSGYYNEQFF. The CDR3 coding sequence is TGTGCCAGCAGCTCTATTACTAGCGGGTACTACAATGAGCAGTTCTTC.

The J gene is TRBJ2-5, the V gene TRBV9; TRBD1 matches 7 bases. The CDR3 length is 14 residues. V gave up 0 bases and J gave up 5 bases; unmatched junction bases: 4. CDR1 and CDR2 from the germline V gene are SGDLS and YYNGEE. The CDR3 loop reads CASSVEGAQETQYF. The CDR3 DNA follows: TGTGCCAGCAGCGTAGAGGGGGCGCAGGAGACCCAGTACTTC.

The V call is TRBV28, the J call TRBJ2-5, with D possibly TRBD1 on 5 matching bases. The CDR3 spans 14 residues. Germline values: CDR1 MDHEN, CDR2 SYDVKM. V dropped 6 bases and J dropped 5 bases, with 16 bases sitting between them. The CDR3 loop reads CASSRPPGQETQYF. The CDR3 DNA reads as TGTGCCAGCAGCCGTCCTCCAGGGCAGGAGACCCAGTACTTC.

The chain combines TRBV13 with TRBJ1-2; a possible D gene is TRBD1 (5 bases). The CDR3 has 14 residues. The germline CDR1 and CDR2 sequences are PRHDT and FYEKMQ (reference sequence). Trimming took 1 base from V and 8 from J, leaving 14 bases between them. CDR3 DNA: TGTGCCAGCAGCTTAGTGGAGGGACCCTACGGCTACACCTTC. This encodes CASSLVEGPYGYTF.

The chain uses TRBV11-3 and TRBJ2-1, with D possibly TRBD2 on 5 matching bases. Looked up from germline, CDR1 is SGHNT and CDR2 is YENEEA. V was clipped by 4 bases and J by 4 bases, with 5 bases between them. The CDR3 spans 12 residues. CDR3 residues: CASSSGYNEQFF. The CDR3 DNA is TGTGCCAGCAGCTCGGGGTACAATGAGCAGTTCTTC.